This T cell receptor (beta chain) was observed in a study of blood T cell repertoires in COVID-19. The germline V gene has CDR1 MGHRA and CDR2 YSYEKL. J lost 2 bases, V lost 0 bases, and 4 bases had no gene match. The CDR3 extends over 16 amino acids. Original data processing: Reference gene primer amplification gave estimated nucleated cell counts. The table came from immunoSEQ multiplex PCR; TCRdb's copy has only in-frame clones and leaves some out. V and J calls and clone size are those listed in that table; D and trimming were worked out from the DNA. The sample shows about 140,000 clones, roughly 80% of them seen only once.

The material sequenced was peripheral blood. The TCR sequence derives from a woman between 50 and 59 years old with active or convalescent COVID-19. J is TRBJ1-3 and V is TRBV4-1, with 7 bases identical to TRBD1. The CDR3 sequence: CASSQDTGAAGNTIYF. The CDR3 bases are TGCGCCAGCAGCCAAGATACAGGGGCGGCTGGAAACACCATATATTTT.